This is a list of T cell receptor beta chains from one sample in a study of blood T cell repertoires in COVID-19. Data came from immunoSEQ multiplex PCR; TCRdb stores just in-frame clones and leaves some out. The sample contains 75,000 to 90,000 clones, more than 85% of which appear only once. Sequencing used peripheral blood. The origin of the receptors is a man older than 75 with active or convalescent COVID-19. The CDR3 runs from the conserved cysteine through the conserved F or W.

v_call: TRBV28; cdr3_length: 13; cdr3_aa: CASRITGNYGYTF
v_call: TRBV6-5; cdr3_length: 12; cdr3_aa: CASSFPQETQYF
v_call: TRBV5-6; cdr3_length: 17; cdr3_aa: CASSSRGRLYSGNTIYF
v_call: TRBV18; cdr3_length: 14; cdr3_aa: CASSPDDRATEAFF
v_call: TRBV7-2; cdr3_length: 15; cdr3_aa: CASTSGGHHTGELFF
v_call: TRBV28; cdr3_length: 12; cdr3_aa: CASIQQNTEAFF
v_call: TRBV11-2; cdr3_length: 15; cdr3_aa: CASSLGTSGVNEQFF
v_call: TRBV7-2; cdr3_length: 13; cdr3_aa: CASSLTEDTEAFF
v_call: TRBV11-2; cdr3_length: 15; cdr3_aa: CASSLSTGSYETQYF
v_call: TRBV5-6; cdr3_length: 16; cdr3_aa: CASSYSGGAVTGELFF
v_call: TRBV11-2; cdr3_length: 15; cdr3_aa: CASSLNVQKQETQYF
v_call: TRBV5-1; cdr3_length: 14; cdr3_aa: CASSLSTGSGGYTF
v_call: TRBV4-1; cdr3_length: 21; cdr3_aa: CASSQGWATTSGRTSTDTQYF
v_call: TRBV7-3; cdr3_length: 16; cdr3_aa: CASSLMGRGTNEKLFF
v_call: TRBV9; cdr3_length: 13; cdr3_aa: CASSVEQDYGYTF
v_call: TRBV19; cdr3_length: 18; cdr3_aa: CASSILGQGALLNTEAFF
v_call: TRBV12-3/TRBV12-4; cdr3_length: 13; cdr3_aa: CASSPSGFTEAFF
v_call: TRBV10-2; cdr3_length: 14; cdr3_aa: CASSPQRTNEKLFF
v_call: TRBV5-1; cdr3_length: 15; cdr3_aa: CASSPLAEKYNEQFF
v_call: TRBV24-1; cdr3_length: 13; cdr3_aa: CATSASPRETQYF
v_call: TRBV24-1; cdr3_length: 16; cdr3_aa: CATSEVSGTSYNEQFF
v_call: TRBV19; cdr3_length: 13; cdr3_aa: CASTQGGTGELFF
v_call: TRBV5-1; cdr3_length: 14; cdr3_aa: CASGEDRLYYGYTF
v_call: TRBV28; cdr3_length: 14; cdr3_aa: CASITGSNTGELFF
v_call: TRBV5-1; cdr3_length: 17; cdr3_aa: CASSLAGGGLAGREQFF
v_call: TRBV19; cdr3_length: 15; cdr3_aa: CASRTLGARNQPQHF
v_call: TRBV30; cdr3_length: 14; cdr3_aa: CAWSGVRNTGELFF
v_call: TRBV15; cdr3_length: 14; cdr3_aa: CATSRRTGENEQFF
v_call: TRBV5-1; cdr3_length: 14; cdr3_aa: CASSPGVGREKLFF
v_call: TRBV29-1; cdr3_length: 15; cdr3_aa: CSVWGLAGEQETQYF
v_call: TRBV19; cdr3_length: 12; cdr3_aa: CASRTTGPGYTF
v_call: TRBV7-8; cdr3_length: 15; cdr3_aa: CASSLATGSRSPLHF
v_call: TRBV9; cdr3_length: 14; cdr3_aa: CASSLSPSDYGYTF
v_call: TRBV5-1; cdr3_length: 14; cdr3_aa: CASKSAGVWDTQYF
v_call: TRBV3-1/TRBV3-2; cdr3_length: 15; cdr3_aa: CASSQGRSGANVLTF
v_call: TRBV14; cdr3_length: 13; cdr3_aa: CASSQEAPWGYTF
v_call: TRBV6-2/TRBV6-3; cdr3_length: 13; cdr3_aa: CASSSGNQETQYF
v_call: TRBV28; cdr3_length: 15; cdr3_aa: CASTVRRRDNSPLHF
v_call: TRBV7-8; cdr3_length: 16; cdr3_aa: CASSLIRDSLDNEQFF
v_call: TRBV24-1; cdr3_length: 15; cdr3_aa: CATSEVTGRYNEQFF
v_call: TRBV7-8; cdr3_length: 13; cdr3_aa: CASSPGLAGMQFF
v_call: TRBV11-2; cdr3_length: 12; cdr3_aa: CASSLGLVGQFF